The 24 T cell receptor beta chains listed next were all sequenced from one sample in a study of regulatory T cells in long-lasting Graves disease. Sequencing libraries for TCR beta were prepared with iRepertoire HTBI primers and Arm-PCR of CDR3 regions. TCRdb itself ran the multiplex PCR reads through MiXCR, one entry per CDR3 protein. The data contain under 300,000 distinct CDR3 sequences, roughly a fifth of them singletons. Time point noted: newly diagnosed GD, antithyroid drugs for less than 3 months. Generation of the TCR library employed RNA extracted from PBMCs. Sequences were derived from peripheral blood mononuclear cells (PBMCs), sampled at new diagnosis, from a patient treated with antithyroid drugs. Receptors originate from a female donor with Graves disease.

The chain employs TRBV29-1 and TRBJ1-1, with 9 bases identical to TRBD1. This CDR3 region has 15 residues. The germline gives CDR1 SQVTM, CDR2 ANQGSEA. V lost 7 bases, J lost 4 bases, and 13 bases stayed unmatched. The CDR3 here is CSATTGGATITEAFF. CDR3 nucleotide sequence: TGCAGCGCCACTACAGGGGGCGCGACTATCACTGAAGCTTTCTTT.

The chain joins TRBV7-2 to TRBJ2-7; D is undetermined. Germline V gene data show CDR1 as SGHTA and CDR2 as FQGNSA. Deletions cut 1 base from V and 0 bases from J, with 10 bases between. The CDR3 runs 15 residues. The CDR3 DNA sequence: TGTGCCAGCAGCTTAGGGTACAGCAGCTCCTACGAGCAGTACTTC. It is translated as CASSLGYSSSYEQYF.

This clonotype came up once. This chain connects TRBV4-2 to TRBJ1-5, with 9 bases matching TRBD1. Per germline, CDR1 LGHNA and CDR2 YNFKEQ. CDR3 size: 16 residues. The junction had 7 bases not matched to a gene; V was cut back by 0 bases and J by 7 bases. CDR3 protein: CASSQEGTGKFQPQHF. The CDR3 DNA sequence: TGTGCCAGCAGCCAAGAGGGGACAGGGAAGTTCCAGCCCCAGCATTTT.

In its sample, this clonotype was seen many times. The chain employs TRBV11-2 and TRBJ2-5; tentatively, D is TRBD1 (6 bases). CDR1 is SGHAT and CDR2 is FQNNGV in the germline V gene. The CDR3 loop spans 15 amino acids. V lost 5 bases to trimming and J lost 7 bases, with 20 bases between them. The CDR3 coding sequence is TGTGCCAGCAGCCAACGGACAGAGCCCGCCGTGACCCAGTACTTC. The encoded protein is CASSQRTEPAVTQYF.

This clonotype occurred many times. DNA of the CDR3: TGTGCCTGGGGACGCCCGGGCACTGAAGCTTTCTTT. Amino acids: CAWGRPGTEAFF. The chain combines TRBV30 with TRBJ1-1, with D unclear. In germline, CDR1 is GTSNPN, CDR2 SVGIG (reference sequence). The CDR3 contains 12 residues. Between the trimmed V and J ends, which lost 5 bases and 4 bases, there was a span of 11 bases.

This clonotype was seen repeatedly, ten times or more. The chain combines TRBV7-2 with TRBJ2-7; TRBD2 matches at 7 bases. V lost 4 bases to trimming and J lost 0 bases; unmatched junction nucleotides: 3. CDR1 and CDR2 from the germline V gene are SGHTA and FQGNSA. The CDR3 has 14 residues. In DNA, the CDR3 is TGTGCCAGCAGCTCCGGGAGGATCTCCTACGAGCAGTACTTC. Residues: CASSSGRISYEQYF.

This clonotype occurred many times. The chain employs TRBV2 and TRBJ2-7; possible D gene TRBD2, 6 bases. Trimming left V 6 bases short and J 6 bases short, with 9 bases between. Germline CDR1 SNHLY, CDR2 FYNNEI. The length of the CDR3 is 11 residues. The CDR3 nucleotides are TGTGCCAGCAGGTGGGGACTCGAGCAGTACTTC. Translated: CASRWGLEQYF.

Note on this clonotype: One base separates it from a far larger clone, so it is likely a read error. This sequence joins TRBV7-3 and TRBJ2-1; 8 positions agree with TRBD2. The CDR3 length is 17 residues. V gave up 2 bases and J gave up 3 bases; unmatched junction bases: 9. From germline, CDR1 is SGHTA and CDR2 FQGTGA. DNA of the CDR3: TGTGCCAGCAGCTTAGGGGCGGCGGGAGGCCTCTACAATGAGCAGTTCTTC. It is translated as CASSLGAAGGLYNEQFF.

Many counts were recorded for this clonotype. The rearrangement uses TRBV11-2 and TRBJ2-7; TRBD2 matches at 13 bases. This CDR3 region has 20 residues. V shed 8 bases, J shed 0 bases, and the junction held 19 bases outside the gene matches. CDR1 and CDR2 (germline): SGHAT, FQNNGV. The CDR3 region has the DNA TGTGCCAGCCGAGGACTAGCGGGAGTGGACGCCTCGGGAAACTCCTACGAGCAGTACTTC. Translated: CASRGLAGVDASGNSYEQYF.

As to this clonotype: This sequence may be a read error, since a much larger clone differs from it by one base. The chain joins TRBV3-1 to TRBJ2-1; 11 bases fit TRBD2. The DNA end favors TRBJ2-5, so the J call may be wrong. The CDR3 spans 16 residues. The germline V gene has CDR1 LGHDT and CDR2 YNNKEL (reference sequence). DNA for the CDR3: TGTGCCAGCAGCCAAATTAGCGGGAGGGCCTTGGAGACCCAGTACTTC. As protein: CASSQISGRALETQYF.

This clonotype was counted ten times or more. The chain links TRBV15 to TRBJ1-2; D uncertain. V gave up 0 bases and J gave up 9 bases, with 8 bases separating them. The CDR3 loop spans 12 amino acids. Germline CDR1 reads LNHNV; CDR2 reads YYDKDF (reference sequence). The chain's CDR3 is CATSRDSSRYTF. The CDR3 bases are TGTGCCACCAGCAGAGATTCCTCCCGCTACACCTTC.

In regard to this clonotype: This could be a read error, since a much larger clone is one nucleotide away. This chain links TRBV20-1 with TRBJ2-2; D possibly corresponds to TRBD2 (5 bases). Germline V gene data show CDR1 as DFQATT and CDR2 as SNEGSKA (reference sequence). Trimming took off 0 bases at V and 4 bases at J, with 15 bases between the two ends. The CDR3 consists of 16 residues. CDR3 in amino acids: CSAREPGKSSTGELFF. In DNA, the CDR3 is TGCAGTGCTAGAGAGCCGGGAAAGTCGAGCACCGGGGAGCTGTTTTTT.

This clonotype was counted many times. The rearrangement joins TRBV9 to TRBJ2-2; D call uncertain. The CDR3 runs 13 residues. Germline CDR1 reads SGDLS; CDR2 reads YYNGEE. Trimming removed 0 bases at V and 5 bases at J, with 5 bases between. The CDR3 protein is CASSVGRTGELFF. As DNA, the CDR3 is TGTGCCAGCAGCGTAGGAAGGACCGGGGAGCTGTTTTTT.

Note on this clonotype: A far larger clone is only one base removed, so a read error is likely. J is TRBJ2-3 and V is TRBV30; 7 positions agree with TRBD2. The J call is doubtful: the DNA matches TRBJ2-1 better. Germline CDR1 reads GTSNPN; CDR2 reads SVGIG (reference sequence). The CDR3 totals 16 residues. CDR3 in amino acids: CAWRAIGRSLGNEQFF. CDR3 nucleotide sequence: TGTGCCTGGAGGGCTATCGGGAGGTCATTGGGGAATGAGCAGTTCTTC.

About this clonotype: A much more abundant neighbour one base away suggests this may be a read error. The V call is TRBV29-1, the J call TRBJ2-7; TRBD2 matches at 10 bases. Germline loops: CDR1 SQVTM, CDR2 ANQGSEA. The V segment lost 6 bases and the J segment 5 bases; nucleotides outside the gene matches: 4. This CDR3 is 12 amino acids long. DNA for the CDR3: TGCAGCGTAATGAGCGGGGGGGACGAGCAGTACTTC. Translating gives CSVMSGGDEQYF.

This clonotype was seen ten or more times. This sequence joins TRBV9 and TRBJ2-5; possibly TRBD1 for D (6 bases). V was clipped by 4 bases and J by 1 base, with 11 bases between them. The CDR3 length is 14 residues. Germline CDR1 reads SGDLS; CDR2 reads YYNGEE. CDR3 in amino acids: CASSPQTGQETQYF. The CDR3 DNA reads TGTGCCAGCAGCCCGCAGACAGGCCAAGAGACCCAGTACTTC.

This clonotype was counted at least ten times. V and J are TRBV20-1 and TRBJ1-1; no reliable D call. Trimming stripped 5 bases from V and 3 bases from J, with 10 bases between. Germline values: CDR1 DFQATT, CDR2 SNEGSKA (reference sequence). The CDR3 runs to 12 residues. The CDR3 bases are TGCAGTGCTCATCCGGGGTACACTGAAGCTTTCTTT. It yields the protein CSAHPGYTEAFF.

The rearrangement uses TRBV15 and TRBJ2-7; 7 nucleotides match TRBD2. This CDR3 spans 14 amino acids. Germline CDR1 LNHNV, CDR2 YYDKDF (reference sequence). The trim removed 4 bases at V and 2 bases at J, leaving 5 bases unmatched. For the CDR3, the DNA is TGTGCCACCAGCAAAAAGGCGGGAGCCTACGAGCAGTACTTC. It codes for CATSKKAGAYEQYF.

This clonotype was counted at least ten times. The CDR3: CASSSRGGRTDTQYF. CDR3 bases: TGTGCCAGCAGTTCTCGAGGTGGTAGGACAGATACGCAGTATTTT. This chain joins TRBV12-3 or TRBV12-4 and TRBJ2-3, with no clear D. CDR3 length: 15 residues. Trimming left V 4 bases short and J 3 bases short, with 14 bases between.

This rearrangement joins TRBV7-2 to TRBJ1-6; no definite D call. The CDR3 runs 12 residues. Trimming removed 2 bases at V and 7 bases at J, with 3 bases between. The germline V gene encodes CDR1 SGHTA and CDR2 FQGNSA. CDR3 nucleotides: TGTGCCAGCAGCTTAAGCAATTCACCCCTCCACTTT. It codes for CASSLSNSPLHF.

In its sample, this clonotype was seen many times. CDR3 in amino acids: CASSANQGALEQYF. The CDR3 region has the DNA TGTGCCAGCAGTGCAAACCAGGGGGCTCTCGAGCAGTACTTC. The chain couples TRBV6-1 to TRBJ2-7, with 8 positions matching TRBD1. The J segment lost 6 bases and the V segment lost 4 bases, leaving 8 bases of the junction unmatched. CDR3 length: 14 residues. Germline V gives CDR1 MNHNS, CDR2 SASEGT.

This sequence joins TRBV7-3 and TRBJ2-6; 8 nucleotides align to TRBD2. The ends lost 4 bases at V and 1 base at J; junction bases unmatched: 6. Germline CDR1 is SGHTA and CDR2 is FQGTGA. This CDR3 contains 17 residues. The CDR3 loop is CASSSGGGNSGANVLTF. CDR3 bases: TGTGCCAGCAGCTCGGGGGGGGGGAATTCTGGGGCCAACGTCCTGACTTTC.

In this sample, this clonotype turned up many times. The chain combines TRBV7-8 with TRBJ2-7; D gene uncertain. CDR3 length: 14 amino acids. The V gene lost 5 bases and the J gene lost 4 bases, with 15 bases spanning the gap. Germline CDR1 reads SGHVS; CDR2 reads FQNEAQ. The CDR3 loop reads CASSRRGLGYEQYF. For the CDR3, the DNA is TGTGCCAGCAGCAGACGTGGGCTAGGTTACGAGCAGTACTTC.

This clonotype was seen repeatedly, ten times or more. This chain links TRBV18 with TRBJ2-7; D remains unclear. The V gene's germline CDR1 is KGHSH and CDR2 LQKENI. The CDR3 sequence is 14 residues long. V was trimmed by 0 bases and J by 4 bases, leaving 10 bases between them. The CDR3 coding sequence is TGTGCCAGCTCACCACCGGGCAGGATTTACGAGCAGTACTTC. Translated: CASSPPGRIYEQYF.